This passage covers 13 T cell receptor beta chains from one sample sequenced in a study of control samples from healthy donors and cancer patients. The assay was immunoSEQ multiplex PCR, and TCRdb's table has in-frame clones only and misses some. The sample lists 100,000 to 150,000 clones, 80% to 95% seen once, with under 0.7% in the top ten. Sequencing used PBMCs. Receptor source: an older man with head and neck cancer.

J is TRBJ1-1 and V is TRBV6-5; D is uncertain. Germline-derived CDR1 and CDR2 are MNHEY and SVGAGI. Trimming stripped 5 bases from V and 1 base from J, with 2 bases between. This CDR3 has 11 residues. CDR3 sequence reads: CASSKNTEAFF. The CDR3 DNA sequence: TGTGCCAGCAGTAAGAACACTGAAGCTTTCTTT.

As concerns this clone: Its ends do not fully match the called genes, so a read error is possible. V is TRBV16 and J is TRBJ1-4; 9 bases agree with TRBD1. Germline-derived CDR1 and CDR2 are KGHSY and FQNENV. The CDR3 spans 13 residues. CDR3 sequence: CASSQSDRDRADF. In nucleotides, the CDR3 is TGTGCCAGCAGCCAATCGGACCGGGACAGGGCGGATTTT.

V gene TRBV5-4 combines with J gene TRBJ2-7; the match to TRBD2 covers 9 bases. The CDR3 is 15 amino acids. V shed 4 bases and J 7 bases; nucleotides not matched to a gene: 12. CDR1 is SGHNT, CDR2 YYREEE, per germline (reference sequence). The DNA of the CDR3 is TGTGCCAGCAGCCGCAGGGGTAGCGGGGGTGGGGAGCAGTACTTC. This encodes CASSRRGSGGGEQYF.

This clone was seen only once. The CDR3 DNA is TGTGCCAGCAGTTTGGAGAGGAACACTGAAGCTTTCTTT. Residues: CASSLERNTEAFF. V and J are TRBV12-3 or TRBV12-4 and TRBJ1-1; no clear D gene. Trimming stripped 3 bases from V and 1 base from J, with 6 bases between. This CDR3 is 13 amino acids long.

The chain uses TRBV6-5 and TRBJ1-1; D perhaps matches TRBD1 (5 bases). The ends were cut back, 2 bases at V and 8 bases at J, with 18 bases in the middle. CDR3 length equals 15 residues. Germline V lookup: CDR1 MNHEY, CDR2 SVGAGI. The CDR3 spells CASSYGSAGDLEAFF. The CDR3 DNA sequence: TGTGCCAGCAGTTACGGGTCCGCGGGGGATCTCGAAGCTTTCTTT.

The chain joins TRBV24-1 to TRBJ1-1; 9 bases match TRBD1. V was clipped by 5 bases and J by 10 bases; unmatched bases: 4. The CDR3 has 12 residues. Per the germline V gene, CDR1 is KGHDR and CDR2 is SFDVKD. CDR3 coding DNA: TGTGCCACCAGTGCGCCGACAGGGGGAGCTTTCTTT. Its protein product is CATSAPTGGAFF.

The V gene is TRBV25-1, the J gene TRBJ2-7; maybe TRBD1 (5 bases). This CDR3 is 13 amino acids long. The germline CDR1 and CDR2 sequences are MGHDK and SYGVNS. The V gene lost 1 base and the J gene lost 7 bases, with 11 bases spanning the gap. CDR3 in amino acids: CASSESSRDEQYF. DNA for the CDR3: TGTGCCAGCAGTGAATCAAGCAGGGATGAGCAGTACTTC.

The rearrangement links TRBV6-2 or TRBV6-3 to TRBJ1-5; the D gene is possibly TRBD1 (6 bases). The CDR3 spans 16 residues. Deletions cut 5 bases from V and 7 bases from J, with 21 bases between. The germline V gene encodes CDR1 MNHEY and CDR2 SVGEGT. DNA of the CDR3: TGTGCCAGCAGTCTTGGGGTAGGGGGATCGGGGCAGCCCCAGCATTTT. Translated, it gives CASSLGVGGSGQPQHF.

The genes are TRBV4-1 and TRBJ1-3; TRBD1 matches at 7 bases. With 3 bases clipped from V and 4 bases from J, the junction kept 12 bases outside the gene matches. The CDR3 is 17 residues long. The germline V gene encodes CDR1 MGHRA and CDR2 YSYEKL. In DNA, the CDR3 is TGCGCCAGCAGCCACGCCCCGAGTCAGGACAGGGGAAACACCATATATTTT. This sequence encodes CASSHAPSQDRGNTIYF.

The chain links TRBV5-6 to TRBJ1-1, with D perhaps TRBD1 (5 bases). The CDR3 is made up of 14 amino acids. V was cut by 2 bases and J by 6 bases, with 14 bases left in between. Germline V lookup: CDR1 SGHDT, CDR2 YYEEEE. The CDR3 sequence: CASSFGGGRAEAFF. The CDR3 nucleotides read TGTGCCAGCAGCTTCGGCGGGGGACGGGCTGAAGCTTTCTTT.

In this sample, this clone turned up once. The junction differs from germline at one of its ends, possibly a read error. This chain uses TRBV7-9 with TRBJ1-1; the D gene is possibly TRBD1 (6 bases). Germline V lookup: CDR1 SEHNR, CDR2 FQNEAQ (reference sequence). The CDR3 spans 13 residues. In DNA, the CDR3 is TGTGCCAGCAGCGACCCGCCGACAGGAATGAAGGTATTT. It is translated as CASSDPPTGMKVF.

This clone was picked up one time. This same CDR3 is encoded by further DNA sequences in the sample. V and J are TRBV5-1 and TRBJ2-3; D might be TRBD1 (5 bases). This CDR3 region has 14 residues. The germline CDR1 and CDR2 sequences are SGHRS and YFSETQ. The germline V and J ends were trimmed by 0 bases and 3 bases, with 8 bases remaining between them. In DNA form, the CDR3 reads TGCGCCAGCAGCTTGGGGGGCGGAACAGATACGCAGTATTTT. This gives the protein CASSLGGGTDTQYF.

The chain joins TRBV5-1 to TRBJ1-2, with D possibly TRBD1 on 5 matching bases. Looked up from germline, CDR1 is SGHRS and CDR2 is YFSETQ. There are 14 residues in the CDR3. The ends were cut back, 4 bases at V and 0 bases at J, with 10 bases in the middle. The CDR3 nucleotides are TGCGCCAGCAGCGGGGACGGATCTAACTATGGCTACACCTTC. The encoded protein is CASSGDGSNYGYTF.